Presented here are 18 T cell receptor beta chains from one specimen sequenced in a study of siplizumab effects on memory and regulatory T cells. Assay: immunoSEQ multiplex PCR; the TCRdb copy retains only in-frame clones and omits some. The sample has 110,000 or so clones; roughly 91% are singletons. Sequences were obtained from CD4+ T cells sorted from blood. Receptors originate from a human donor in good health.

The V gene is TRBV30, the J gene TRBJ2-3; 13 nucleotides align to TRBD2. This CDR3 comprises 20 residues. The junction had 15 bases not matched to a gene; V was cut back by 2 bases and J by 1 base. CDR1 is GTSNPN and CDR2 is SVGIG in the germline V gene (reference sequence). CDR3 sequence: CAWSKSPTSGRAVRTDTQYF. The DNA of the CDR3 is TGTGCCTGGAGTAAATCTCCCACTAGCGGGAGGGCCGTTCGCACAGATACGCAGTATTTT. The whole variable domain, remainder taken from reference TRBV30 and TRBJ2-3, is SQTIHQWPATLVQPVGSPLSLECTVEGTSNPNLYWYRQAAGRGLQLLFYSVGIGQISSEVPQNLSASRPQDRQFILSSKKLLLSDSGFYLCAWSKSPTSGRAVRTDTQYFGPGTRLTVL.

The gene calls are TRBV11-3 and TRBJ2-3; either TRBD1 or TRBD2 may fit D (6 bases each). The V gene lost 0 bases and the J gene lost 4 bases, with 14 bases spanning the gap. The CDR3 totals 16 residues. Germline V gives CDR1 SGHNT, CDR2 YENEEA. CDR3 in amino acids: CASSLDRRGRSDTQYF. The CDR3 coding sequence is TGTGCCAGCAGCTTAGATCGGAGGGGGAGGTCAGATACGCAGTATTTT.

The chain is built from TRBV7-2 and TRBJ2-6; unclear D gene. The CDR3 totals 15 residues. Germline CDR1 and CDR2: SGHTA and FQGNSA. The V gene lost 1 base and the J gene lost 0 bases, with 4 bases spanning the gap. CDR3 in DNA: TGTGCCAGCAGCTTAGTGTCCTCTGGGGCCAACGTCCTGACTTTC. It translates to CASSLVSSGANVLTF. Together with reference TRBV7-2 and TRBJ2-6, the CDR3 gives the full variable domain: GAGVSQSPSNKVTEKGKDVELRCDPISGHTALYWYRQSLGQGLEFLIYFQGNSAPDKSGLPSDRFSAERTGGSVSTLTIQRTQQEDSAVYLCASSLVSSGANVLTFGAGSRLTVL.

V usage is TRBV5-6 and J usage is TRBJ1-1; D might be TRBD1 (5 bases). Germline V gene lookup returns CDR1 SGHDT and CDR2 YYEEEE. Trimming shortened V by 6 bases and J by 3 bases, and 18 bases separated the two germline ends. This CDR3 region has 15 residues. The CDR3 DNA reads TGTGCCAGCAACCCCGCCTGGGGGTGGGACACTGAAGCTTTCTTT. Its translation is CASNPAWGWDTEAFF. The variable domain in full, with the rest retrieved from reference TRBV5-6 and TRBJ1-1, is DAGVTQSPTHLIKTRGQQVTLRCSPKSGHDTVSWYQQALGQGPQFIFQYYEEEERQRGNFPDRFSGHQFPNYSSELNVNALLLGDSALYLCASNPAWGWDTEAFFGQGTRLTVV.

This rearrangement joins TRBV18 to TRBJ1-2; a weak D match, TRBD1 (6 bases). This CDR3 has 17 residues. Between the trimmed V and J ends, which lost 3 bases and 6 bases, there was a span of 23 bases. CDR1 is KGHSH, CDR2 LQKENI, per germline. DNA of the CDR3: TGTGCCAGCTCACCGTTAGCTGGACAGAAAACTCATAATGGCTACACCTTC. It codes for CASSPLAGQKTHNGYTF.

V and J are TRBV30 and TRBJ2-6, with TRBD1 as a possible D gene (6 bases). Between the trimmed V and J ends, which lost 1 base and 3 bases, there was a span of 13 bases. This CDR3 is built from 16 residues. Germline V CDR1 and CDR2: GTSNPN, SVGIG (reference sequence). The CDR3 loop is CAWSEQGLVGANVLTF. As DNA, the CDR3 is TGTGCCTGGAGTGAACAGGGTCTTGTTGGGGCCAACGTCCTGACTTTC.

The chain joins TRBV19 to TRBJ1-6; 8 bases align to TRBD1. Germline CDR1 and CDR2: LNHDA and SQIVND (reference sequence). The length of the CDR3 is 15 residues. V was clipped by 4 bases and J by 7 bases; unmatched bases: 6. The CDR3 sequence is CASSTGGGGNSPLHF. CDR3 nucleotides: TGTGCCAGTAGTACAGGGGGCGGAGGGAATTCACCCCTCCACTTT.

J is TRBJ2-7 and V is TRBV4-2, with 7 positions matching TRBD2. This CDR3 spans 18 amino acids. Germline V lookup: CDR1 LGHNA, CDR2 YNFKEQ. J lost 1 base, V lost 0 bases, and 12 bases had no gene match. CDR3 sequence: CASSQDLSGGRGSYEQYF. CDR3 nucleotide sequence: TGTGCCAGCAGCCAAGATCTATCCGGAGGGCGGGGGTCCTACGAGCAGTACTTC.

The V and J genes are TRBV11-2 and TRBJ2-7; D is possibly TRBD2 (6 bases). There are 16 residues in the CDR3. V was cut by 4 bases and J by 3 bases, with 19 bases left in between. Germline V gene data show CDR1 as SGHAT and CDR2 as FQNNGV. CDR3 in amino acids: CASSSPWAGQGYEQYF. The CDR3 DNA is TGTGCCAGCAGCTCCCCGTGGGCGGGGCAAGGCTACGAGCAGTACTTC. The variable domain in full, with the rest retrieved from reference TRBV11-2 and TRBJ2-7, is EAGVAQSPRYKIIEKRQSVAFWCNPISGHATLYWYQQILGQGPKLLIQFQNNGVVDDSQLPKDRFSAERLKGVDSTLKIQPAKLEDSAVYLCASSSPWAGQGYEQYFGPGTRLTVT.

The chain joins TRBV4-2 to TRBJ2-2, with a weak D call TRBD1 (6 bases). With 0 bases removed from V and 3 bases from J, the gap between germline ends came to 8 bases. Germline CDR1 LGHNA, CDR2 YNFKEQ. CDR3 length equals 15 residues. The CDR3 sequence: CASSQDQGYTGELFF. The CDR3 coding sequence is TGTGCCAGCAGCCAAGATCAGGGGTACACCGGGGAGCTGTTTTTT.

The chain employs TRBV14 and TRBJ1-2; 7 nucleotides line up with TRBD1. CDR3 length: 13 residues. Germline CDR1 reads SGHDN; CDR2 reads FVKESK. V trimming: 5 bases; J trimming: 2 bases; junction bases outside the gene matches: 2. In nucleotides, the CDR3 is TGTGCCAGCAGCTTGGGACAGAACTATGGCTACACCTTC. This encodes CASSLGQNYGYTF.

This CDR3 is CASGPAGSAEQFF. The CDR3 DNA reads as TGTGCCAGCGGCCCCGCCGGCTCTGCTGAGCAGTTCTTC. The genes are TRBV7-2 and TRBJ2-1; D remains ambiguous. The CDR3 length is 13 residues. Trimming took off 8 bases at V and 9 bases at J, with 17 bases between the two ends. Germline CDR1 SGHTA, CDR2 FQGNSA.

This chain connects TRBV30 to TRBJ1-4; TRBD1 is a possible D gene (5 bases). CDR1 and CDR2 (germline): GTSNPN, SVGIG (reference sequence). V was pared by 5 bases and J by 6 bases, with 10 bases between. The CDR3 is 12 residues long. CDR3 sequence (DNA): TGTGCCTGGGCGCGGGGCGATGAAAAACTGTTTTTT. Amino acids: CAWARGDEKLFF.

The chain employs TRBV27 and TRBJ1-6, with 8 bases aligning to TRBD1. J was trimmed by 5 bases and V by 6 bases; bases with no gene match: 9. Germline-derived CDR1 and CDR2 are MNHEY and SMNVEV (reference sequence). The CDR3 is 16 amino acids. The CDR3 DNA reads TGTGCCAGCAGCCCGGACAGGGTTGGCCATAATTCACCCCTCCACTTT. This gives the protein CASSPDRVGHNSPLHF.

V and J are TRBV5-4 and TRBJ2-5, with no clear D. This CDR3 region has 14 residues. Germline V CDR1 and CDR2: SGHNT, YYREEE (reference sequence). Trimming took off 4 bases at V and 5 bases at J, with 15 bases between the two ends. CDR3: CASSGPSVRETQYF. DNA of the CDR3: TGTGCCAGCAGCGGACCCTCCGTGAGGGAGACCCAGTACTTC.

The rearrangement links TRBV7-9 to TRBJ1-1, with D hard to call. This CDR3 comprises 13 residues. Per the germline V gene, CDR1 is SEHNR and CDR2 is FQNEAQ (reference sequence). Trimming pared 1 base from V and 1 base from J, leaving 4 bases between. The CDR3 is CASSLDPNTEAFF. The CDR3 DNA follows: TGTGCCAGCAGCTTAGACCCGAACACTGAAGCTTTCTTT. The full variable domain, its missing parts supplied by reference TRBV7-9 and TRBJ1-1, is DTGVSQNPRHKITKRGQNVTFRCDPISEHNRLYWYRQTLGQGPEFLTYFQNEAQLEKSRLLSDRFSAERPKGSFSTLEIQRTEQGDSAMYLCASSLDPNTEAFFGQGTRLTVV.

The rearrangement links TRBV7-8 to TRBJ1-2, with 10 bases aligning to TRBD1. The CDR3 is 18 amino acids. V shed 3 bases, J shed 2 bases, and the junction held 12 bases outside the gene matches. Germline V gives CDR1 SGHVS, CDR2 FQNEAQ. DNA of the CDR3: TGTGCCAGCAGCTTTGGACAGGGGGTTAGGCAAAGGAACTATGGCTACACCTTC. Amino acids: CASSFGQGVRQRNYGYTF. The entire variable domain, with the rest obtained from reference TRBV7-8 and TRBJ1-2, is as follows: GAGVSQSPRYKVAKRGQDVALRCDPISGHVSLFWYQQALGQGPEFLTYFQNEAQLDKSGLPSDRFFAERPEGSVSTLKIQRTQQEDSAVYLCASSFGQGVRQRNYGYTFGSGTRLTVV.

A note on this clone: Sequence at one end of the junction differs from germline and may be a read error. The rearrangement uses TRBV9 and TRBJ2-6, with TRBD1 as a possible D gene (5 bases). The CDR3 has 15 residues. Germline assignment: CDR1 SGDLS and CDR2 YYNGEE. The CDR3 is CASSVGGSRANVLTF. The CDR3 DNA is TGTGCCAGCAGCGTAGGGGGCTCTCGGGCCAACGTCCTGACTTTC.